Listed below are T cell receptor beta chains from one sample, sequenced in a study of a mutant IDH1 vaccine in newly diagnosed glioma. Data came from immunoSEQ multiplex PCR; TCRdb stores just in-frame clones and leaves some out. The data contain some 60,000 clones, about four fifths of them singletons. The antigens of these receptors remain unknown. Specimen: PBMCs, collected from a glioma patient whose treatment included an IDH1 peptide vaccine. The receptors come from a man aged 25 to 40 with glioma. Both conserved end residues are part of each CDR3. Each record gives: V gene, clone size, D gene, J gene, CDR3 DNA, CDR3 protein. A D gene is named only where the DNA matches it firmly. Expanded clones are given a class, and other clones once, few, many or no size at all.

>TRBV30|.|.|TRBJ2-7
TGTGCCTGGAGCCGGGATCTTGGGTATTACGAGCAGTACTTC
CAWSRDLGYYEQYF
>TRBV4-1|.|TRBD1|TRBJ2-1
TGCGCCAGCAGCCACCGGGACAGGGGACTTGGGAATGAGCAGTTCTTC
CASSHRDRGLGNEQFF
>TRBV25-1|.|TRBD1|TRBJ1-6
TGTGCCAGCAGTGAATTGGGACAGGGGGATAATTCACCCCTCCACTTT
CASSELGQGDNSPLHF
>TRBV5-4|.|TRBD1|TRBJ2-3
TGTGCCAGCAGCTTGTACGGCAGGGGGCGCGGGGATACGCAGTATTTT
CASSLYGRGRGDTQYF
>TRBV18|.|TRBD1|TRBJ1-2
TGTGCCAGCTCGCCAGAGGGACAGATCTATGGCTACACCTTC
CASSPEGQIYGYTF
>TRBV5-4|once|.|TRBJ2-7
TGTGCCAGCAGCTTCGACTACTACGAGCAGTACTTC
CASSFDYYEQYF
>TRBV5-4|.|.|TRBJ1-1
TGTGCCAGCAGAAAGGGTGGGATGAACACTGAAGCTTTCTTT
CASRKGGMNTEAFF
>TRBV28|once|.|TRBJ1-6
TGTGCCAGCAGTTTGGTTCTTAATTCACCCCTCCACTTT
CASSLVLNSPLHF
>TRBV9|.|TRBD2|TRBJ2-1
TGTGCCAGCAGCGTAGTCAGTAGCGGGGGTCGTGGTGAGCAGTTCTTC
CASSVVSSGGRGEQFF
>TRBV18|once|.|TRBJ1-4
TGTGCCAGCTCACCACAGGGGGCAACTAATGAAAAACTGTTTTTT
CASSPQGATNEKLFF
>TRBV6-5|.|.|TRBJ1-2
TGTGCCAGCAGTTACGACGGGAACTCTAACTATGGCTACACCTTC
CASSYDGNSNYGYTF
>TRBV4-1|.|.|TRBJ2-2
TGCGCCAGCAGAGGGAACACCGGGGAGCTGTTTTTT
CASRGNTGELFF
>TRBV6-1|.|.|TRBJ1-2
TGTGCCAGCAGTGAAGTAGGAGGGGTAAGAGGGGGCTACACCTTC
CASSEVGGVRGGYTF
>TRBV10-3|.|TRBD1|TRBJ1-2
TGTGCCATCAGTGAGAAGGACAGGGACATCTTTGGCTACACCTTC
CAISEKDRDIFGYTF
>TRBV6-5|.|TRBD1|TRBJ1-5
TGTGCCAGCAGGACCGGGACAGCAGGCAATCAGCCCCAGCATTTT
CASRTGTAGNQPQHF
>TRBV7-9|.|.|TRBJ1-2
TGTGCCAGCACATTCGACAGCGCTTATGGCTACACCTTC
CASTFDSAYGYTF
>TRBV28|.|.|TRBJ2-6
TGTGCCAGCGCCTCTGGGGCCAACGTCCTGACTTTC
CASASGANVLTF
>TRBV5-1|few|TRBD2|TRBJ2-5
TGCGCCAGCAGCCTTCCGAGCGGGGTCGAAGAGACCCAGTACTTC
CASSLPSGVEETQYF
>TRBV6-5|.|.|TRBJ2-7
TGTGCCAGCAGTTACTCTTATCGGGGCAGCGAGCAGTACTTC
CASSYSYRGSEQYF
>TRBV5-1|.|.|TRBJ2-5
TGCGCCAGCAGCCCCGACAGTCAAGAGACCCAGTACTTC
CASSPDSQETQYF
>TRBV7-6|once|TRBD1|TRBJ2-1
TGTGCCAGCAGCTCCAAACCGGGACAGGGTATCTCGGTGCAGTTCTTC
CASSSKPGQGISVQFF
>TRBV6-1|.|.|TRBJ2-4
TGTGCCACCAAAAGAACGGGCGGGGACAAAAACATTCAGTACTTC
CATKRTGGDKNIQYF
>TRBV6-1|.|.|TRBJ2-7
TGTGCCAGCAGGGAGGGGCACAGGTACGAGCAGTACTTC
CASREGHRYEQYF
>TRBV15|.|.|TRBJ2-7
TGTGCCACCATCGTAAGAGGGGTCGAGCAGTACTTC
CATIVRGVEQYF
>TRBV11-2|.|.|TRBJ2-1
TGTGCCAGCAGCGGAGGTTACAGATTTTCCTACAATGAGCAGTTCTTC
CASSGGYRFSYNEQFF
>TRBV5-4|.|.|TRBJ1-2
TGTGCCAGCAGCTTCGGGACAACTGTTGACTATGGCTACACCTTC
CASSFGTTVDYGYTF
>TRBV5-1|.|TRBD2|TRBJ2-1
TGCGCCAGCTTAAAGTTTCCTAGCGGGGTCTCCTACAATGAGCAGTTCTTC
CASLKFPSGVSYNEQFF
>TRBV14|.|.|TRBJ2-3
TGTGCCAGCAGCCAAGATGTAGTAGCTGTAGGCACAGATACGCAGTATTTT
CASSQDVVAVGTDTQYF
>TRBV2|.|TRBD1|TRBJ2-7
TGTGCCAGCAGGTCAGGGACAGGGGGGAGGGAGCAGTACTTC
CASRSGTGGREQYF
>TRBV13|.|.|TRBJ1-4
TGTGCCAGCAGCTCCGCCCGGGGCCAGGGGATTGAAAAACTGTTTTTT
CASSSARGQGIEKLFF
>TRBV29-1|.|.|TRBJ2-7
TGCAGCGTTGAAGGAACGGGACAATTCTCCTACGAGCAGTACTTC
CSVEGTGQFSYEQYF
>TRBV29-1|.|TRBD2|TRBJ2-7
TGCAGCGTTGCCGGACTAGCGGGGCTGACCTACGAGCAGTACTTC
CSVAGLAGLTYEQYF
>TRBV28|.|.|TRBJ2-6
TGTGCCAGCAGTCAAGGACAGACATTAATCTCTGGGGCCAACGTCCTGACTTTC
CASSQGQTLISGANVLTF
>TRBV11-3|.|.|TRBJ2-1
TGTGCCAGCAGCTCCGGGCAGGGGACCTACAATGAGCAGTTCTTC
CASSSGQGTYNEQFF
>TRBV6-1|.|.|TRBJ1-1
TGTGCCAGCAACAGGGTTCGGAACACTGAAGCTTTCTTT
CASNRVRNTEAFF
>TRBV29-1|.|.|TRBJ2-5
TGCAGCGTTGCGTTCAGGTTCTTCCAAGAGACCCAGTACTTC
CSVAFRFFQETQYF
>TRBV15|once|.|TRBJ2-7
TGTGCCACCAGCAGCGGACCCCGGAGCGAGCAGTACTTC
CATSSGPRSEQYF
>TRBV27|.|TRBD1|TRBJ1-1
TGTGCCAGCATTCTTACAGGGGGCACTGAAGCTTTCTTT
CASILTGGTEAFF
>TRBV5-6|.|TRBD2|TRBJ2-1
TGTGCCAGCAGCTCGGGACCCGGGGGGTGGTTCTTC
CASSSGPGGWFF
>TRBV19|.|.|TRBJ1-2
TGTGCCAGTAGTATACCCCCGGTTGGCTACACCTTC
CASSIPPVGYTF